The 27 T cell receptor beta chains below were found in one sample sequenced in a study of blood T cell repertoires in COVID-19. Sequencing used immunoSEQ multiplex PCR; TCRdb keeps in-frame clones, though not all of them. Of approximately 240,000 clones listed, about nine tenths were seen once; the top ten hold under 2.5%. The source material was PBMCs or T cells enriched from blood (not recorded which). The source is a woman under 30 who had recovered from COVID-19.

The chain has TRBV7-8 and TRBJ1-1; possible D gene TRBD1, 5 bases. From germline, CDR1 is SGHVS and CDR2 FQNEAQ. Between the trimmed V and J ends, which lost 4 bases and 6 bases, there was a span of 24 bases. There are 17 residues in the CDR3. The DNA for the CDR3 is TGTGCCAGCAGCTACCTCCCGGCCCTCGGGGGGATGGCTGAAGCTTTCTTT. It encodes CASSYLPALGGMAEAFF.

As DNA, the CDR3 is TGTGCCAGCTCCCCCGACAGGGTAGCGGGAAACACCATATATTTT. Residues: CASSPDRVAGNTIYF. This chain connects TRBV18 to TRBJ1-3; 7 bases line up with TRBD1. Germline V lookup: CDR1 KGHSH, CDR2 LQKENI. J gave up 4 bases and V 6 bases, and 9 bases lay outside the gene matches. The CDR3 is 15 amino acids.

The chain joins TRBV27 to TRBJ2-1; tentative D call: TRBD2 (5 bases). Germline assignment: CDR1 MNHEY and CDR2 SMNVEV (reference sequence). Between the trimmed V and J ends, which lost 1 base and 7 bases, there was a span of 8 bases. The CDR3 covers 13 residues. The CDR3 DNA reads TGTGCCAGCAGTTTATTTCGCGGGAATGAGCAGTTCTTC. Amino acids: CASSLFRGNEQFF.

The chain employs TRBV5-1 and TRBJ1-2; 8 nucleotides match TRBD1. This CDR3 is built from 17 residues. Looked up from germline, CDR1 is SGHRS and CDR2 is YFSETQ. V shed 1 base, J shed 7 bases, and the junction held 15 bases outside the gene matches. CDR3 region: CASSLRLSGQALGGYTF. CDR3 nucleotide sequence: TGCGCCAGCAGCTTGCGTTTATCGGGACAGGCCTTGGGTGGCTACACCTTC.

The chain uses TRBV5-5 and TRBJ2-1; D gene unclear. The CDR3 loop spans 13 amino acids. CDR1 is SGHKS, CDR2 YYEKEE, per germline (reference sequence). The V and J ends lost 0 bases and 7 bases respectively, with 8 bases between them. CDR3: CASSLAVRNEQFF. The CDR3 nucleotides read TGTGCCAGCAGCTTGGCCGTGAGGAATGAGCAGTTCTTC.

This sequence joins TRBV7-2 and TRBJ2-7; TRBD2 aligns across 7 bases. Germline CDR1 is SGHTA and CDR2 is FQGNSA. With 7 bases clipped from V and 1 base from J, the junction kept 16 bases outside the gene matches. The CDR3 has 17 amino acids. The CDR3 coding sequence is TGTGCCAGCACCCTCCGGTCAGGGAGGGGTAGTTCCTACGAGCAGTACTTC. Amino acids: CASTLRSGRGSSYEQYF.

The chain combines TRBV9 with TRBJ1-6, with 7 bases matching TRBD1. From germline, CDR1 is SGDLS and CDR2 YYNGEE. CDR3 size: 15 residues. The V gene end was trimmed by 4 bases and the J gene end by 7 bases; junction bases not matched to a gene: 8. The CDR3 spells CASSPRQGGNSPLHF. CDR3 bases: TGTGCCAGCAGCCCTCGACAGGGTGGGAATTCACCCCTCCACTTT.

The CDR3 sequence: CASSYSRGSNQPQHF. The DNA for the CDR3 is TGTGCCAGCAGTTACTCCCGGGGTAGCAATCAGCCCCAGCATTTT. This chain joins TRBV6-5 and TRBJ1-5; D gene uncertain. The CDR3 extends over 15 amino acids. Germline CDR1 and CDR2: MNHEY and SVGAGI. Trimming took 0 bases from V and 0 from J, leaving 6 bases between them.

The J gene is TRBJ1-1, the V gene TRBV11-2; perhaps TRBD1 as D (5 bases). V dropped 4 bases and J dropped 1 base, with 16 bases sitting between them. The CDR3 length is 16 residues. Per germline, CDR1 SGHAT and CDR2 FQNNGV. CDR3 region: CASSSPRGETNTEAFF. In nucleotides, the CDR3 is TGTGCCAGCAGCTCCCCCCGGGGGGAGACGAACACTGAAGCTTTCTTT.

The rearrangement links TRBV4-1 to TRBJ2-3; 7 bases are shared with TRBD2. Germline CDR1 and CDR2: MGHRA and YSYEKL. Trimming took 7 bases from V and 8 from J; bases not matched to a gene: 18. The CDR3 consists of 16 residues. The CDR3 loop is CASTPMGSGTGGTQYF. In nucleotides, the CDR3 is TGCGCCAGCACTCCCATGGGGAGCGGGACCGGGGGTACGCAGTATTTT.

J is TRBJ2-2 and V is TRBV3-1 (or the pseudogene TRBV3-2); D is possibly TRBD2 (6 bases). The CDR3 loop spans 16 amino acids. V was pared by 1 base and J by 1 base, with 10 bases between. CDR1 and CDR2 (germline): LGHDT, YNNKEL (reference sequence). The CDR3 loop reads CASSQGGVGNTGELFF. CDR3 DNA: TGTGCCAGCAGCCAAGGGGGGGTAGGGAACACCGGGGAGCTGTTTTTT.

The chain uses TRBV5-4 and TRBJ2-3; 13 nucleotides match TRBD2. The germline V gene encodes CDR1 SGHNT and CDR2 YYREEE (reference sequence). This CDR3 region has 18 residues. After removal of 4 bases from V and 4 bases from J, the junction contained 12 bases not matched to a gene. This CDR3 is CASSQTSGRAIRADTQYF. In DNA, the CDR3 is TGTGCCAGCAGCCAAACTAGCGGGAGGGCCATAAGGGCAGATACGCAGTATTTT.

The rearrangement uses TRBV3-1 (or the pseudogene TRBV3-2) and TRBJ1-2; 8 bases agree with TRBD1. Trimming removed 1 base from V and 7 bases from J; junction bases left unmatched: 14. This CDR3 has 17 amino acids. In germline, CDR1 is LGHDT, CDR2 YNNKEL (reference sequence). The CDR3, as DNA: TGTGCCAGCAGCCAAGTTGGTGCTCAGGGGGCCGTGGGTGGCTACACCTTC. Translation: CASSQVGAQGAVGGYTF.

V usage is TRBV12-3 or TRBV12-4 and J usage is TRBJ1-2; possibly TRBD1 for D (6 bases). V lost 5 bases, J lost 8 bases, and 15 bases lay in between. The CDR3 covers 13 residues. CDR3 in DNA: TGTGCCAGCAGTCAACGGACAGCAGGGGGCTACACCTTC. The encoded protein is CASSQRTAGGYTF.

The V gene is TRBV11-2, the J gene TRBJ1-2, with 8 bases identical to TRBD1. Per germline, CDR1 SGHAT and CDR2 FQNNGV. The CDR3 is 15 residues long. V gave up 5 bases and J gave up 7 bases; unmatched junction bases: 12. The CDR3 nucleotides are TGTGCCAGCAGCAGTCGCCAGGGGGCTGTAAGTGGCTACACCTTC. Translated: CASSSRQGAVSGYTF.

The J gene is TRBJ1-1, the V gene TRBV12-5, with TRBD1 identical over 7 bases. CDR3 length: 15 amino acids. Germline loops: CDR1 LGHNT, CDR2 FRNRAP. The trim removed 0 bases at V and 1 base at J, leaving 2 bases unmatched. CDR3 nucleotide sequence: TGTGCTAGTGGTTTGGTACGGACAGGGAACACTGAAGCTTTCTTT. This codes for CASGLVRTGNTEAFF.

The chain couples TRBV9 to TRBJ1-6; the D gene is possibly TRBD1 (5 bases). Germline V gene sequence: CDR1 SGDLS, CDR2 YYNGEE. V gave up 5 bases and J gave up 7 bases, with 16 bases separating them. This CDR3 spans 15 amino acids. CDR3 in amino acids: CASRAFGTDNSPLHF. In DNA form, the CDR3 reads TGTGCCAGCAGGGCCTTTGGGACTGACAATTCACCCCTCCACTTT.

The chain combines TRBV10-1 with TRBJ2-5; weak D call: TRBD2 (5 bases). V was trimmed by 0 bases and J by 2 bases, leaving 10 bases between them. Germline V gene data show CDR1 as WNHNN and CDR2 as SYGVQD (reference sequence). CDR3 length equals 15 residues. In DNA form, the CDR3 reads TGCGCCAGCAGTGAGTCCTACGGCGGGCAAGAGACCCAGTACTTC. As protein: CASSESYGGQETQYF.

The rearrangement joins TRBV6-5 to TRBJ1-6, with a weak D call TRBD1 (6 bases). The CDR3 length is 16 residues. CDR1 and CDR2 (germline): MNHEY, SVGAGI. Trimming cost V 0 bases and J 7 bases, with 13 bases left between them. The CDR3 DNA sequence: TGTGCCAGCAGTTACTCAAGGACAGAGCTCAATTCACCCCTCCACTTT. Protein sequence: CASSYSRTELNSPLHF.

The gene calls are TRBV18 and TRBJ1-2; TRBD1 is a possible D gene (6 bases). V lost 3 bases, J lost 8 bases, and 13 bases lay in between. The CDR3 is made up of 13 amino acids. The V gene's germline CDR1 is KGHSH and CDR2 LQKENI. CDR3 bases: TGTGCCAGCTCACCTGCGGGGGCTTACGGCTACACCTTC. It is translated as CASSPAGAYGYTF.

In DNA, the CDR3 is TGTGCCAGCCATAAGGGACAGGTGGGGAGGAGAGGCCAGTACTTC. Protein: CASHKGQVGRRGQYF. The chain employs TRBV28 and TRBJ2-5; TRBD1 matches 8 bases. CDR1 is MDHEN, CDR2 SYDVKM, per germline. There are 15 residues in the CDR3. With V trimmed by 8 bases and J by 10 bases, 18 bases remained unmatched.

The V call is TRBV27, the J call TRBJ2-4, with D perhaps matching TRBD1 (6 bases). From germline, CDR1 is MNHEY and CDR2 SMNVEV (reference sequence). Trimming took off 4 bases at V and 7 bases at J, with 14 bases between the two ends. CDR3 length: 14 amino acids. The CDR3 DNA reads TGTGCCAGCAGTTCCCACAGGGATAGGAACATTCAGTACTTC. This encodes CASSSHRDRNIQYF.

The rearrangement joins TRBV15 to TRBJ2-2; D remains unclear. CDR3 length: 13 amino acids. The germline CDR1 and CDR2 sequences are LNHNV and YYDKDF (reference sequence). Trimming took 1 base from V and 6 from J, leaving 6 bases between them. CDR3: CATSRAQSGELFF. The CDR3 region has the DNA TGTGCCACCAGCAGAGCCCAATCCGGGGAGCTGTTTTTT.

The chain is built from TRBV5-1 and TRBJ1-2; 9 bases fit TRBD1. This CDR3 is built from 14 residues. From germline, CDR1 is SGHRS and CDR2 YFSETQ. V gave up 4 bases and J gave up 5 bases; unmatched junction bases: 6. The DNA for the CDR3 is TGCGCCAGCAGCCCCGGGACAGGGCTTTATGGCTACACCTTC. It yields the protein CASSPGTGLYGYTF.

The rearrangement links TRBV4-2 to TRBJ1-1, with D perhaps matching TRBD1 (5 bases). The V gene's germline CDR1 is LGHNA and CDR2 YNFKEQ. The CDR3 has 15 residues. Trimming removed 1 base at V and 2 bases at J, with 11 bases between. The CDR3 DNA sequence: TGTGCCAGCAGCCAAGTAAAGGGGTCCAACACTGAAGCTTTCTTT. Translated, it gives CASSQVKGSNTEAFF.

The CDR3 bases are TGTGCCAGCAGCTCCCCGGGCGGGGGGCCTGACAATGAGCAGTTCTTC. Its translation is CASSSPGGGPDNEQFF. The J gene is TRBJ2-1, the V gene TRBV7-9, with 8 nucleotides matching TRBD2. CDR3 size: 16 residues. The germline CDR1 and CDR2 sequences are SEHNR and FQNEAQ (reference sequence). V shed 4 bases and J 5 bases; nucleotides not matched to a gene: 10.

The rearrangement links TRBV9 to TRBJ1-6, with TRBD1 as a possible D gene (6 bases). The CDR3 has 14 amino acids. Per the germline V gene, CDR1 is SGDLS and CDR2 is YYNGEE. V was cut by 3 bases and J by 9 bases, with 13 bases left in between. The CDR3 coding sequence is TGTGCCAGCAGCGCCCGGACAGACAGTTCACCCCTCCACTTT. It codes for CASSARTDSSPLHF.